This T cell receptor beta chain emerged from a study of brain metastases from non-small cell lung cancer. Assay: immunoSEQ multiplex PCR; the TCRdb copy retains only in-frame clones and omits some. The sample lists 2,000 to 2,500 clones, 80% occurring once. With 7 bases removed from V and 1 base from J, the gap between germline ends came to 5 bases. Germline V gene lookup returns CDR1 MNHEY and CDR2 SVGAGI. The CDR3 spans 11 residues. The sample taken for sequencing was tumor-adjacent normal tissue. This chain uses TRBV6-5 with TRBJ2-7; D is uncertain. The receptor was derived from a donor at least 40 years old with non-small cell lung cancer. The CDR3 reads CASNTSYEQYF. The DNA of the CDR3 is TGTGCCAGCAATACATCCTACGAGCAGTACTTC.